This T cell receptor (beta chain) was retrieved from a study of shared clonotypes between healthy human individuals. Findings and limits, study-wide: Blood alone was sampled, and tissue repertoires likely differ. Limited genetic and exposure-history diversity came from having few donors. Across a few donors, naive CD4 shared roughly 5%, naive CD8 under 4%, memory CD4 less than 2.5%, memory CD8 0.4% to 0.5%.

Researchers divided each subset's genomic DNA evenly across several immunoSEQ plates. The protocol was immunoSEQ multiplex PCR, while the TCRdb copy is restricted to in-frame clones and leaves out a portion. This table has about 2.1 million clones, 93% appearing once. Remarks on this clone: Antigen unknown.

CD45RO negativity and positive selection for CCR7 defined naive CD8 cells, a population that excluded terminally differentiated effector memory CD45RA+ cells. After removal of 5 bases from V and 3 bases from J, the junction contained 6 bases not matched to a gene. Germline CDR1 and CDR2: SEHNR and FQNEAQ (reference sequence). This CDR3 comprises 15 residues. Sequencing was performed on naive CD8+ T cells from PBMCs. The chain joins TRBV7-9 to TRBJ1-2; TRBD1 matches 10 bases. This TCR derives from a man aged 18 to 30 in good health. Some clones in this sample may be carry-over from other donors' samples. CDR3 in amino acids: CASSLDRGLDYGYTF. As DNA, the CDR3 is TGTGCCAGCAGCCTAGACAGGGGGCTAGACTATGGCTACACCTTC.